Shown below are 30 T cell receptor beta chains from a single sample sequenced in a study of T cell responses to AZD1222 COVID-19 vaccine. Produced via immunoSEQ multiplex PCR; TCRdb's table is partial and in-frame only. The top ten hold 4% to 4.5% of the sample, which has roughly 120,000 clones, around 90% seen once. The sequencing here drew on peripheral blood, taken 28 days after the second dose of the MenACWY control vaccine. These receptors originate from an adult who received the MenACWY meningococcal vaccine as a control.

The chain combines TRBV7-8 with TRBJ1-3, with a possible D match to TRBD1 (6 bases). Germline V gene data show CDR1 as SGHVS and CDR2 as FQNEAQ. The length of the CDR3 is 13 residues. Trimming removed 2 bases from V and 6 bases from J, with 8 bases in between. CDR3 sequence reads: CASSLNRVNTIYF. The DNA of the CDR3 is TGTGCCAGCAGCTTAAACAGGGTAAACACCATATATTTT.

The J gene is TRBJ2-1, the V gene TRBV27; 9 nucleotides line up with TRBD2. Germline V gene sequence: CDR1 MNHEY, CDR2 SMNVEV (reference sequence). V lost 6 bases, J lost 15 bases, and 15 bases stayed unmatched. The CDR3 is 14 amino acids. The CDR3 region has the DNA TGTGCCAGCAGCCCGAACCTTCCGGGACTAGCAACGTTCTTC. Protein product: CASSPNLPGLATFF.

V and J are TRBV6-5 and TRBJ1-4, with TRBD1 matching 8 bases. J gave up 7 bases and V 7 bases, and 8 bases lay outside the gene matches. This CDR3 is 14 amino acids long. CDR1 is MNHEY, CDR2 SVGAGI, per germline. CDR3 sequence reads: CASKDRGFSEKLFF. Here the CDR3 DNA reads TGTGCCAGCAAAGACAGGGGTTTTTCTGAAAAACTGTTTTTT.

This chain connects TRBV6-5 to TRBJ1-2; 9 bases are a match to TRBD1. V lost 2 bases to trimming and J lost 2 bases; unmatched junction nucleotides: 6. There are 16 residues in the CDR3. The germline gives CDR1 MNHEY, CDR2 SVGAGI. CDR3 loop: CASSYGSGQGNYGYTF. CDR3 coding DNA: TGTGCCAGCAGTTACGGGTCCGGACAGGGGAACTATGGCTACACCTTC.

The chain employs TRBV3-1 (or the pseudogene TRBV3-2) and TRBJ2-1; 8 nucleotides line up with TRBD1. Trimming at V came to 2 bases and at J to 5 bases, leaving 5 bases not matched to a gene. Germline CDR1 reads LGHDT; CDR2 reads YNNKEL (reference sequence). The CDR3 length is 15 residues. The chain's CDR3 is CASSQSQGANNEQFF. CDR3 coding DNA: TGTGCCAGCAGCCAAAGTCAGGGGGCTAACAATGAGCAGTTCTTC.

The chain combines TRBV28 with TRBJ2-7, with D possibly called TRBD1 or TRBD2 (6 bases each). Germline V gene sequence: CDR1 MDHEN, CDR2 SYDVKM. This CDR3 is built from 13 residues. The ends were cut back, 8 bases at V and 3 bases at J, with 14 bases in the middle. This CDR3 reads CASRKGGLYEQYF. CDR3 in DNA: TGTGCCAGCCGCAAAGGGGGGCTCTACGAGCAGTACTTC. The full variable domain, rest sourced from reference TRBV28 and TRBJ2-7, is DVKVTQSSRYLVKRTGEKVFLECVQDMDHENMFWYRQDPGLGLRLIYFSYDVKMKEKGDIPEGYSVSREKKERFSLILESASTNQTSMYLCASRKGGLYEQYFGPGTRLTVT.

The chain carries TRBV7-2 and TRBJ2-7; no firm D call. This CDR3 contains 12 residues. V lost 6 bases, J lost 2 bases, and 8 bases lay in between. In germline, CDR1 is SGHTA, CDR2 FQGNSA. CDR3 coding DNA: TGTGCCAGCAGTGCTTCGACCTACGAGCAGTACTTC. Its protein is CASSASTYEQYF.

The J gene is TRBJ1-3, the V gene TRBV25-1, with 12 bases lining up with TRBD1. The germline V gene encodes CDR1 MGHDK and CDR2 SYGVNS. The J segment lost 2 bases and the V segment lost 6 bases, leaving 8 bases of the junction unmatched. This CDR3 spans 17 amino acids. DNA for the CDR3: TGTGCCAGCAGGGGGGACAGGGGGCGATCTACTGGAAACACCATATATTTT. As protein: CASRGDRGRSTGNTIYF. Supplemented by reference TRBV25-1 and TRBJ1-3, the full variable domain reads EADIYQTPRYLVIGTGKKITLECSQTMGHDKMYWYQQDPGMELHLIHYSYGVNSTEKGDLSSESTVSRIRTEHFPLTLESARPSHTSQYLCASRGDRGRSTGNTIYFGEGSWLTVV.

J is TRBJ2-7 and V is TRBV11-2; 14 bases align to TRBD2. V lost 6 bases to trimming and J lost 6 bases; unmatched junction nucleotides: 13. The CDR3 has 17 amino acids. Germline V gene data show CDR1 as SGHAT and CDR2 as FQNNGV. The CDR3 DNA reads TGTGCCAGCAGGCCAGCGGGACTAGCGGGAGTCAGCGGCGAGCAGTACTTC. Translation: CASRPAGLAGVSGEQYF.

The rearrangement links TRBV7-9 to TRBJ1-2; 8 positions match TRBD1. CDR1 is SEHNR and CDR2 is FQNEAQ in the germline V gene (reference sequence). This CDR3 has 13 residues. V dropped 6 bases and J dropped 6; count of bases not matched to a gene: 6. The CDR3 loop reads CASRPDRGHGYTF. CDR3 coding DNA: TGTGCCAGCAGGCCCGACAGGGGCCATGGCTACACCTTC.

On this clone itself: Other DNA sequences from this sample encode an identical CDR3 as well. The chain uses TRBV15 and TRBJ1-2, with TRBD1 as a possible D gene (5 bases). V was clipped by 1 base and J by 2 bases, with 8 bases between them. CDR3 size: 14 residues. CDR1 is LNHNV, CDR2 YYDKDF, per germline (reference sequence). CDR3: CATSRGDGNYGYTF. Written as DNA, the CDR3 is TGTGCCACCAGCAGAGGGGACGGGAACTATGGCTACACCTTC.

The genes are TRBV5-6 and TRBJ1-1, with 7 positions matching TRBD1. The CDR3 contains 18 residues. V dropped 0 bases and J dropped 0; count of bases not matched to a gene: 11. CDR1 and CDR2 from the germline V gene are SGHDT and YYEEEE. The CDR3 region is CASSLGGTANYLNTEAFF. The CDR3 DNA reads TGTGCCAGCAGCTTGGGGGGGACAGCTAATTACCTGAACACTGAAGCTTTCTTT.

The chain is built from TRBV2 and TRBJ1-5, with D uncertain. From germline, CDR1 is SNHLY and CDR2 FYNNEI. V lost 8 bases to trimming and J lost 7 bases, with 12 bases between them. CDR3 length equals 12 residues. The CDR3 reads CASGSGVQPQHF. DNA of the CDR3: TGTGCCAGCGGATCAGGAGTCCAGCCCCAGCATTTT.

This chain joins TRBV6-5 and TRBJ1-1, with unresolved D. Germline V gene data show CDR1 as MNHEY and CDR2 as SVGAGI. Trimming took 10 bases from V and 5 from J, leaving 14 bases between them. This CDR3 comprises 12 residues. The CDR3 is CATWRAWTEAFF. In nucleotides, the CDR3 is TGTGCCACTTGGAGGGCTTGGACTGAAGCTTTCTTT.

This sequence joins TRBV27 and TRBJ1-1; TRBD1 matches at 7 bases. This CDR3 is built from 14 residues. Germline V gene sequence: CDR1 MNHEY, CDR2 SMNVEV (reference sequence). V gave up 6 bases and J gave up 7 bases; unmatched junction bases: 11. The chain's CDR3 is CASSLTGDWGEAFF. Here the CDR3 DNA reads TGTGCCAGCAGCCTCACAGGGGATTGGGGTGAAGCTTTCTTT.

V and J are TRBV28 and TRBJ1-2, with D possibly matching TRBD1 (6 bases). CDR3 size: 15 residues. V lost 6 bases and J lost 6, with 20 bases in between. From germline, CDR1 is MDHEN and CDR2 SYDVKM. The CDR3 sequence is CASSLTTDRLDGYTF. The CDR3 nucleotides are TGTGCCAGCAGCCTAACAACCGACAGGTTAGATGGCTACACCTTC.

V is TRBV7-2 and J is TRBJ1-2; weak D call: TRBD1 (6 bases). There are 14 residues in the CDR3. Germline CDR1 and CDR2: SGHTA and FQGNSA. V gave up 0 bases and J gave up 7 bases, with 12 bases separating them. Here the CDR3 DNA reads TGTGCCAGCAGCTTAGCCTCGGCAGGGGTTGGCTACACCTTC. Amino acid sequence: CASSLASAGVGYTF.

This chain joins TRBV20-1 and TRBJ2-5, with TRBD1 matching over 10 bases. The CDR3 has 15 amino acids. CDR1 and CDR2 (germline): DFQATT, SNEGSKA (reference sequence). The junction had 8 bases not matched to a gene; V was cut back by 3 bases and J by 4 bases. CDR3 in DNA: TGCAGTGCTAGTCCCCGACAGGGGGCGCGAGAGACCCAGTACTTC. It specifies CSASPRQGARETQYF.

CDR3 nucleotides: TGTGCCAGTAGTAAGCAGGGCACTATCCTCTATGGCTACACCTTC. Residues: CASSKQGTILYGYTF. The chain carries TRBV19 and TRBJ1-2, with a tentative D call TRBD1 (5 bases). Germline CDR1 LNHDA, CDR2 SQIVND (reference sequence). CDR3 length: 15 residues. Trimming pared 4 bases from V and 4 bases from J, leaving 16 bases between.

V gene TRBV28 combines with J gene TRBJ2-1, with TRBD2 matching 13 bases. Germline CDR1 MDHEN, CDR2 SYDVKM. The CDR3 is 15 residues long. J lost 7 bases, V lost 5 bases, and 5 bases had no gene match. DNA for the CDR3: TGTGCCAGCAGTCAAGGGACTAGCGGGAAAAATGAGCAGTTCTTC. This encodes CASSQGTSGKNEQFF. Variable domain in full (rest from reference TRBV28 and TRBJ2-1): DVKVTQSSRYLVKRTGEKVFLECVQDMDHENMFWYRQDPGLGLRLIYFSYDVKMKEKGDIPEGYSVSREKKERFSLILESASTNQTSMYLCASSQGTSGKNEQFFGPGTRLTVL.

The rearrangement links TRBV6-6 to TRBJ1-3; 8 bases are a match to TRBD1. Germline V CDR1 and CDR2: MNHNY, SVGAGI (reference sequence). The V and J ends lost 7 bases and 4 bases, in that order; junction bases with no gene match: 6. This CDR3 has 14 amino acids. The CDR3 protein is CASTSTGVGNTIYF. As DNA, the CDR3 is TGTGCCAGCACCTCGACAGGGGTCGGAAACACCATATATTTT.

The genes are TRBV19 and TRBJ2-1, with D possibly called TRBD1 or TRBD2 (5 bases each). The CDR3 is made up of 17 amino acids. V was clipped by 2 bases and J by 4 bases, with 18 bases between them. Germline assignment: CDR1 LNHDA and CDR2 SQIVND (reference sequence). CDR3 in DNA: TGTGCCAGTAGTATAACCGGGACCTACCTACTTTACAATGAGCAGTTCTTC. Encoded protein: CASSITGTYLLYNEQFF.

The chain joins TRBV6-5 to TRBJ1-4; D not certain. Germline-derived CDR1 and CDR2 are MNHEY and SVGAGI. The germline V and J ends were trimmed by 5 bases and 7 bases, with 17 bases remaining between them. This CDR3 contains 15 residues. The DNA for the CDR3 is TGTGCCAGCAGTCGCCGGTGGCTACCCGGTGAAAAACTGTTTTTT. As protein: CASSRRWLPGEKLFF.

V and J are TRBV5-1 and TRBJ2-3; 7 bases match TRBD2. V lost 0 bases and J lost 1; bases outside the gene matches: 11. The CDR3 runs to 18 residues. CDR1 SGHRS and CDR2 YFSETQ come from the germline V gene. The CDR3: CASSLDFGGAGGTDTQYF. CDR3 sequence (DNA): TGCGCCAGCAGCTTGGACTTCGGGGGTGCGGGAGGCACAGATACGCAGTATTTT.

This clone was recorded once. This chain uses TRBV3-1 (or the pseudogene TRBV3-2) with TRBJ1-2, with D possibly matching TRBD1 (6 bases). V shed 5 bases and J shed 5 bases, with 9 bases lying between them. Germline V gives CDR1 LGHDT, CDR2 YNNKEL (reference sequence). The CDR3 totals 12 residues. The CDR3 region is CASSLQGYGYTF. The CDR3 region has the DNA TGTGCCAGCAGCTTACAGGGTTATGGCTACACCTTC.

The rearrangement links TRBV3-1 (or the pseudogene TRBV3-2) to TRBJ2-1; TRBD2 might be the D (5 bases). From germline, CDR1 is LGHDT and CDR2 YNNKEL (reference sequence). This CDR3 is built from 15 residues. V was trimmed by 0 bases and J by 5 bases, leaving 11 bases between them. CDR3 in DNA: TGTGCCAGCAGCCAAGACTTCGGGATTCACAATGAGCAGTTCTTC. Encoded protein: CASSQDFGIHNEQFF.

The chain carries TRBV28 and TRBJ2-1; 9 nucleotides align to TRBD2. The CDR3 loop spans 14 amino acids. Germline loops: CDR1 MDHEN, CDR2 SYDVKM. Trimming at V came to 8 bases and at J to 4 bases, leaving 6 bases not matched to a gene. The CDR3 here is CASLTSGQYNEQFF. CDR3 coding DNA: TGTGCCAGCCTAACTAGCGGGCAATACAATGAGCAGTTCTTC.

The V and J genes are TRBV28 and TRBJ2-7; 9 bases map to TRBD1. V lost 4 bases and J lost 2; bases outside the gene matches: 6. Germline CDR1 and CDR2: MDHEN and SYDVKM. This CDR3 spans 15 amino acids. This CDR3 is CASSSTGGLAYEQYV. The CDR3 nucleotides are TGTGCCAGCAGTTCAACAGGGGGCTTAGCCTACGAGCAGTACGTC.

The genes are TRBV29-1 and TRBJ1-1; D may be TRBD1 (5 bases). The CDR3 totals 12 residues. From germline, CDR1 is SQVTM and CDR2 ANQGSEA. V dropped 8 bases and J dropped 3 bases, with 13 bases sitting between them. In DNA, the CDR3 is TGCAGCACCCGGGGGGGTGACACTGAAGCTTTCTTT. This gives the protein CSTRGGDTEAFF. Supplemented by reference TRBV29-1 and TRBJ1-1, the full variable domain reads SAVISQKPSRDICQRGTSLTIQCQVDSQVTMMFWYRQQPGQSLTLIATANQGSEATYESGFVIDKFPISRPNLTFSTLTVSNMSPEDSSIYLCSTRGGDTEAFFGQGTRLTVV.

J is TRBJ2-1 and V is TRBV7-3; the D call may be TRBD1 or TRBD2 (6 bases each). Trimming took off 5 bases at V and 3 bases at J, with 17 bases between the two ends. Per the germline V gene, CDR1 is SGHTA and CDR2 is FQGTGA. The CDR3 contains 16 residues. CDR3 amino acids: CASSPLLGGSYNEQFF. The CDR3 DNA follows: TGTGCCAGCAGCCCACTATTGGGGGGCAGCTACAATGAGCAGTTCTTC.